These T cell receptor beta chains were read from a single sample in a study of T cells in Graves' hyperthyroidism and ophthalmopathy. TCRdb reprocessed the multiplex PCR reads with MiXCR, giving one entry per CDR3 protein. The repertoire holds approximately 720,000 distinct CDR3 sequences, with around 20% as singletons. The sequenced material came from blood. Receptors originate from a woman between 50 and 59 years old with Graves' hyperthyroidism that later progressed to Graves' ophthalmopathy. The conserved cysteine and the conserved F or W are not part of the CDR3 here.

14,TRBV20-1,TRBJ2-7,SARDHSGGDSYEQY
13,TRBV12-3/TRBV12-4,TRBJ1-5,ASSSQGGYNQPQH
12,TRBV5-1,TRBJ2-3,ASSLSGGPDTQY
13,TRBV7-3,TRBJ1-1,ASSLTAEVHTEAF
11,TRBV14,TRBJ2-2,ASSQVAAGELF
12,TRBV29-1,TRBJ2-7,SVGSSGSSYEQY
10,TRBV3-1,TRBJ1-2,ASSQEGRGYT
11,TRBV12-3/TRBV12-4,TRBJ2-7,ASRTGTGYEQY
11,TRBV7-8,TRBJ1-1,ASSRTRDGGAF
10,TRBV20-1,TRBJ1-5,SARDRNQPQH
14,TRBV4-1,TRBJ1-5,ASSEGGVRGDQPQH
13,TRBV7-3,TRBJ2-4,ASSLASGGSNIQY
13,TRBV14,TRBJ1-2,ASSLRRDRVYGYT
12,TRBV6-1,TRBJ1-5,ASSYNRESQPQH
11,TRBV6-2/TRBV6-3,TRBJ1-2,ASTLGQIHGYT
13,TRBV7-9,TRBJ2-7,ASSSGDGVAYEQY
14,TRBV5-6,TRBJ1-1,ASSPNPPMGTTEAF
14,TRBV7-9,TRBJ1-2,ASSPPLGPRNYGYT
13,TRBV7-8,TRBJ1-1,ASSLAPEMNTEAF
10,TRBV7-9,TRBJ2-2,ASTLDTGELF
10,TRBV7-2,TRBJ2-7,ASSLFSYEQY
11,TRBV12-3/TRBV12-4,TRBJ1-1,ASRAAGLLVAF
10,TRBV14,TRBJ1-1,ASSQVWTEAF
12,TRBV27,TRBJ1-5,ASSPRDSNQPQH
11,TRBV18,TRBJ1-1,TSSTKVNTEAF
13,TRBV3-1,TRBJ1-5,ASSPTRVLGQPQH
12,TRBV5-1,TRBJ1-5,ASSSGRENQPQH
10,TRBV12-3/TRBV12-4,TRBJ2-5,ASSLVTETQY
12,TRBV6-1,TRBJ1-3,ARRGQGSGNTIY
15,TRBV10-3,TRBJ2-3,AISESPVGLAADTQY
13,TRBV28,TRBJ2-3,ASSLGRGLSDTQY
13,TRBV7-6,TRBJ2-5,ASSFSGGYQETQY
13,TRBV19,TRBJ2-1,ASSIEDTSYNEQF
12,TRBV24-1,TRBJ2-3,ATSDSPSADTQY
13,TRBV20-1,TRBJ2-3,SASNGGRGTDTQY
14,TRBV3-1,TRBJ2-5,ASSDILAGAKETQY
13,TRBV14,TRBJ2-1,ASSQALAGGPEQF
12,TRBV10-3,TRBJ2-3,AINSRTDTDTQY
12,TRBV11-2,TRBJ2-4,ASNKDRGLDIQY
12,TRBV12-3/TRBV12-4,TRBJ1-5,ASSEGVGNQPQH
9,TRBV11-3,TRBJ2-7,ASSFLYEQY
14,TRBV7-8,TRBJ1-1,ASSSPAGAMDTEAF
12,TRBV18,TRBJ1-6,ASSPLTGESPLH
14,TRBV5-1,TRBJ2-3,ASSQGTAAGTDTQY
13,TRBV7-9,TRBJ2-3,ASSLTGMDTDTQY
13,TRBV27,TRBJ2-7,ASSPGLAFTYEQY
12,TRBV4-2,TRBJ1-2,ASSLAGTGEGYT
13,TRBV12-5,TRBJ2-1,ASGFPGPYYNEQF